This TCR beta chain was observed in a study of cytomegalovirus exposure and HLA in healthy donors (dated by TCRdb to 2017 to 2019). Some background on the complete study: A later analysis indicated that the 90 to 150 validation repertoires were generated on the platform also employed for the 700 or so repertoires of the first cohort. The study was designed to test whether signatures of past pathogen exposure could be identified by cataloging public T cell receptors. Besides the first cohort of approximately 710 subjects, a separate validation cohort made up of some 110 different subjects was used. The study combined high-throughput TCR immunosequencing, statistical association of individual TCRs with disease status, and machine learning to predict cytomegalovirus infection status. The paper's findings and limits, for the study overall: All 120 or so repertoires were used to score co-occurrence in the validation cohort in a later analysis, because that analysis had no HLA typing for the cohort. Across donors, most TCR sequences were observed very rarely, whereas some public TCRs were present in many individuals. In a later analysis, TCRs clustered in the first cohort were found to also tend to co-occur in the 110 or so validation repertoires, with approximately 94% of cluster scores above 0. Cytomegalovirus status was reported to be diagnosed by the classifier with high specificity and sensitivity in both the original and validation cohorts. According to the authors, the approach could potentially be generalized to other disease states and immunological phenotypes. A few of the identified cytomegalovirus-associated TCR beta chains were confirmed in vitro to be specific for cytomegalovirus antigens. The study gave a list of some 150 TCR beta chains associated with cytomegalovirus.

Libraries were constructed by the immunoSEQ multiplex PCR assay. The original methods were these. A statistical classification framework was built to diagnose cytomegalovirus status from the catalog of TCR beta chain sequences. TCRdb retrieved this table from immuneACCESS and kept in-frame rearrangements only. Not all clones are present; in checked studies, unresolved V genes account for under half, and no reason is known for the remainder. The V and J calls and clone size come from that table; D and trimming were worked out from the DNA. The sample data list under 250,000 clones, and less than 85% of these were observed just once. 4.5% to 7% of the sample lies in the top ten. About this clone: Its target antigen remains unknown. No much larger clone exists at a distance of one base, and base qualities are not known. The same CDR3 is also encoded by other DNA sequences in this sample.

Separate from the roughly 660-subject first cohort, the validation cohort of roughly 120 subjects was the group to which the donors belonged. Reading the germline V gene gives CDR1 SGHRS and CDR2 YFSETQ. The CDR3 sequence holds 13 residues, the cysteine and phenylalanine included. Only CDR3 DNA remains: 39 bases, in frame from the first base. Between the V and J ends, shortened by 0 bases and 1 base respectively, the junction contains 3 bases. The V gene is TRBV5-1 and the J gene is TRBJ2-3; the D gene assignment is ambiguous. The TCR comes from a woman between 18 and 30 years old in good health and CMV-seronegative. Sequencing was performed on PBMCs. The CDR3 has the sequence CASSLDGTDTQYF. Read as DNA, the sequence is TGCGCCAGCAGCTTGGATGGCACAGATACGCAGTATTTT.